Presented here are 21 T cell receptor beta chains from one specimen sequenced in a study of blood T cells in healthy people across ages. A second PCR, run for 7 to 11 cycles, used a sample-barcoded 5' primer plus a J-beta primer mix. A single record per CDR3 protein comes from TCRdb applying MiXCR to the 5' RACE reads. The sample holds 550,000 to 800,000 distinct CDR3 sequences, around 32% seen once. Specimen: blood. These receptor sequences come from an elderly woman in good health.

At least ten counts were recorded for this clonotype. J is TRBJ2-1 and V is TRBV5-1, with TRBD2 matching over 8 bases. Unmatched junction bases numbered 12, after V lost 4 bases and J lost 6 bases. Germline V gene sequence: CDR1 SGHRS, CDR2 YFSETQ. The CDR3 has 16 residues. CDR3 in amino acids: CASSQEPGGPGNEQFF. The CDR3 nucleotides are TGCGCCAGCAGCCAGGAGCCGGGGGGGCCGGGCAATGAGCAGTTCTTC. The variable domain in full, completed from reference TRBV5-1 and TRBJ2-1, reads KAGVTQTPRYLIKTRGQQVTLSCSPISGHRSVSWYQQTPGQGLQFLFEYFSETQRNKGNFPGRFSGRQFSNSRSEMNVSTLELGDSALYLCASSQEPGGPGNEQFFGPGTRLTVL.

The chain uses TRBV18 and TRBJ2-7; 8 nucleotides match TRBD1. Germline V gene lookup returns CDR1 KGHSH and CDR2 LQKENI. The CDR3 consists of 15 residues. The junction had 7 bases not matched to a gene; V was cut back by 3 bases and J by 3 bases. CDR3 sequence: CASSPPGQAYYEQYF. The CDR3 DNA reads TGTGCCAGCTCACCCCCGGGACAGGCTTACTACGAGCAGTACTTC.

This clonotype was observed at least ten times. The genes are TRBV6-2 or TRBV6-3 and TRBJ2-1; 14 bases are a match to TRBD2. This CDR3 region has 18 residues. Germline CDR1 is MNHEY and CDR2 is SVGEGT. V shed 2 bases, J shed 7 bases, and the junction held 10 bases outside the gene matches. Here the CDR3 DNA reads TGTGCCAGCAGTTACGCCCGACTAGCGGGGGGGCAGGGGAATGAGCAGTTCTTC. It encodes CASSYARLAGGQGNEQFF.

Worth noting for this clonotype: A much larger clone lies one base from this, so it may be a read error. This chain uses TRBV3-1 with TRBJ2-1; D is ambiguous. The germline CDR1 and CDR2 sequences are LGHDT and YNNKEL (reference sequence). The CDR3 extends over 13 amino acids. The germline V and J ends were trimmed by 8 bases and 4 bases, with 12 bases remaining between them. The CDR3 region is CASANSQYNEQFF. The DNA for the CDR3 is TGTGCCAGCGCGAACTCCCAGTACAATGAGCAGTTCTTC.

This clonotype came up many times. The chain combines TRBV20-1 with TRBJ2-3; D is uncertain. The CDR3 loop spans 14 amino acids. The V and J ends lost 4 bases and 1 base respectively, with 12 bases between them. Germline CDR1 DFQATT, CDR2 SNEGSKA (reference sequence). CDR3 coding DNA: TGCAGTGCTATCCGGGTGGACGGCACAGATACGCAGTATTTT. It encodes CSAIRVDGTDTQYF.

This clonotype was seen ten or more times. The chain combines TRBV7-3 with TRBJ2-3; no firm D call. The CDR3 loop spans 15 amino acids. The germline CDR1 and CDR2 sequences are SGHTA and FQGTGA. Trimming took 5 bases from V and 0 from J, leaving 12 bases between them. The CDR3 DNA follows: TGTGCCAGCAGCCCAGGACCGTCTAGCACAGATACGCAGTATTTT. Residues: CASSPGPSSTDTQYF.

The CDR3 region has the DNA TGTGCCAGCAGTTTTTACGGGGGATATGGCTACACCTTC. Residues: CASSFYGGYGYTF. The genes are TRBV7-2 and TRBJ1-2; maybe TRBD1 (5 bases). Germline V lookup: CDR1 SGHTA, CDR2 FQGNSA. This CDR3 has 13 amino acids. V was clipped by 6 bases and J by 5 bases, with 13 bases between them.

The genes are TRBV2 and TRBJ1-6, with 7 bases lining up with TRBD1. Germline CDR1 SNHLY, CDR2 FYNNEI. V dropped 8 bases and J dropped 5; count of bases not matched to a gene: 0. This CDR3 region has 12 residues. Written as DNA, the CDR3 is TGTGCCAGCCAGGGGGATAATTCACCCCTCCACTTT. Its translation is CASQGDNSPLHF.

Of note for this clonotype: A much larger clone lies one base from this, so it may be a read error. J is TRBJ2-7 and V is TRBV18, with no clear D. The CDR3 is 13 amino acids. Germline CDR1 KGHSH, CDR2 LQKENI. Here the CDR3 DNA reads TGTACCAGCTCATCCCCAAACTCCTACGAGCAGTACTTC. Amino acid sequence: CTSSSPNSYEQYF.

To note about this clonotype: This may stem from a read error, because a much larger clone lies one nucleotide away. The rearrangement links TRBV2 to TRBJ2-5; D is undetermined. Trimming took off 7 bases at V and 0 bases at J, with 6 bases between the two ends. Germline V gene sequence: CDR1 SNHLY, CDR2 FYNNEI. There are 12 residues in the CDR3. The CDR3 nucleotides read TGTGCCAGCATGGCCGACCAAGAGACCCAGTACTTC. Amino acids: CASMADQETQYF.

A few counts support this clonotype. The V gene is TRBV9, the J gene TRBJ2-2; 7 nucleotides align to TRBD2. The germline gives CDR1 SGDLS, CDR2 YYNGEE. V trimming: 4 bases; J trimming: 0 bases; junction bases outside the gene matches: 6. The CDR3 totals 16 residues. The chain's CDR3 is CASSFLAGANTGELFF. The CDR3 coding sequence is TGTGCCAGCAGCTTCCTGGCGGGGGCGAACACCGGGGAGCTGTTTTTT.

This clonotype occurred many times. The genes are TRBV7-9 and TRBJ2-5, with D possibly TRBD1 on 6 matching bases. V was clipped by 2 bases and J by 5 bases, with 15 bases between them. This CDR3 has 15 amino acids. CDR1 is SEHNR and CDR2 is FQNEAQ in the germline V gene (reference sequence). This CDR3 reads CASSLSSQRGETQYF. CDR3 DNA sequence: TGTGCCAGCAGCTTATCTTCGCAAAGGGGGGAGACCCAGTACTTC.

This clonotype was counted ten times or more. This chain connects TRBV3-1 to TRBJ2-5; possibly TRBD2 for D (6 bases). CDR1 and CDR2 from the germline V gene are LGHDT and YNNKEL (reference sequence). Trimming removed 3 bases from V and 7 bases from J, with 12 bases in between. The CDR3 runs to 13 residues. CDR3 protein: CASSQSGEPTQYF. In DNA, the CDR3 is TGTGCCAGCAGCCAGTCGGGGGAACCGACCCAGTACTTC.

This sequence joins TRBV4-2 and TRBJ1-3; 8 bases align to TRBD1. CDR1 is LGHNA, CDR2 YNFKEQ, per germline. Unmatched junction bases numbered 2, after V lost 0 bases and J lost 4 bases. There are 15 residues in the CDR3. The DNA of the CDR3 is TGTGCCAGCAGCCAAGAATCAGGGGGCGGAAACACCATATATTTT. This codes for CASSQESGGGNTIYF.

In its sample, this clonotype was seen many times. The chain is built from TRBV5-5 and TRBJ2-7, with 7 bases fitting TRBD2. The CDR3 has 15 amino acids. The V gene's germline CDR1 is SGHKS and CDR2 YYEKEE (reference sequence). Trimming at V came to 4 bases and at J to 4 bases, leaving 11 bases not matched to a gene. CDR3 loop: CASSPTGRRGYEQYF. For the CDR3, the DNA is TGTGCCAGCAGCCCGACGGGGCGGCGGGGGTACGAGCAGTACTTC. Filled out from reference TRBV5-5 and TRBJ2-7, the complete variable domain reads DAGVTQSPTHLIKTRGQQVTLRCSPISGHKSVSWYQQVLGQGPQFIFQYYEKEERGRGNFPDRFSARQFPNYSSELNVNALLLGDSALYLCASSPTGRRGYEQYFGPGTRLTVT.

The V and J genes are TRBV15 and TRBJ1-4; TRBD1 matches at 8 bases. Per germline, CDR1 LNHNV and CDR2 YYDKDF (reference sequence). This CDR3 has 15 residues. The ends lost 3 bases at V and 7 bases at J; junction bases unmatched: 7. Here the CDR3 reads CATSSLGTGAEKLFF. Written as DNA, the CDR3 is TGTGCCACCAGCAGCCTGGGGACAGGCGCTGAAAAACTGTTTTTT.

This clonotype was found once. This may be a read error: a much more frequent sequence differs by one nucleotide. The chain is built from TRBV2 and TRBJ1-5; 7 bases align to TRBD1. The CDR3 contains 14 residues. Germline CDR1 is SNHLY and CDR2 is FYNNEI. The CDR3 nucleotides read TGTACCAGCAGTGATTTACAGGGGCTCCAGCCCCAGCATTTT. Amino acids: CTSSDLQGLQPQHF.

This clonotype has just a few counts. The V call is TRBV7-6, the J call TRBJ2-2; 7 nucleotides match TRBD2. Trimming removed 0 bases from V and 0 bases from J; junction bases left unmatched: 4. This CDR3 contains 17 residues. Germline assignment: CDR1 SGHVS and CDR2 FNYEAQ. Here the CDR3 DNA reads TGTGCCAGCAGCTTAGCTGCGGGGGACTCGAACACCGGGGAGCTGTTTTTT. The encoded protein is CASSLAAGDSNTGELFF.

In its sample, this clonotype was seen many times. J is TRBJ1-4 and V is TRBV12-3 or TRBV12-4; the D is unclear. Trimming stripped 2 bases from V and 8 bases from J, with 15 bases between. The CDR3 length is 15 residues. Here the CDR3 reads CASSLYDGEGEKLFF. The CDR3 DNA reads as TGTGCCAGCAGTTTATATGACGGGGAGGGAGAAAAACTGTTTTTT.

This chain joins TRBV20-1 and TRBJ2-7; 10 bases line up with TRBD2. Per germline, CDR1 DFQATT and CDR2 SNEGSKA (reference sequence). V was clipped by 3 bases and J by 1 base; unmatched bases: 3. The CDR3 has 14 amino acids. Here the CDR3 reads CSARTSGLSYEQYF. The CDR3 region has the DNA TGCAGTGCTAGGACTAGCGGGTTGTCCTACGAGCAGTACTTC.

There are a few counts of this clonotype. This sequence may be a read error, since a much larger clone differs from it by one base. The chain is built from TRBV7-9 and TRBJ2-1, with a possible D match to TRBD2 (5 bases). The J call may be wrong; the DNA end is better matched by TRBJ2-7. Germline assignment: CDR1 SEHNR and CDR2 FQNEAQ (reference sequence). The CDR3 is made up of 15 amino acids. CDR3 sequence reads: CASSGRGSSYNEQYF. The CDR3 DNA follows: TGTGCCAGCAGCGGCCGGGGAAGCTCCTACAATGAGCAGTACTTC.